A selection of T cell receptor beta chains follows, all from one sample in a study of CD8+ T cells in alopecia areata. Some clones are missing from TCRdb's copy, which holds only in-frame ones; the method was immunoSEQ multiplex PCR. The sample lists 10,000 to 15,000 clones, 65% to 70% occurring once. The specimen was skin, collected at week 4, from a patient treated with tofacitinib. Receptors were obtained from a human donor with alopecia areata. CDR3s include the opening cysteine and the closing phenylalanine or tryptophan. The order of the fields is J gene, V gene, D gene, clone size, CDR3 protein, CDR3 DNA. A D gene is named only where the DNA matches it firmly. The listing skips clone size in some rows; elsewhere it reads once, few, many or a size class.

>TRBJ1-2|TRBV18|.|.
CASSLSPGGAASGYGYTF
TGTGCCAGCTCACTATCGCCCGGGGGCGCCGCATCGGGCTATGGCTACACCTTC
>TRBJ2-1|TRBV6-5|TRBD2|.
CASILAGGYNEQFF
TGTGCCAGCATTCTAGCGGGGGGCTACAATGAGCAGTTCTTC
>TRBJ2-5|TRBV5-4|TRBD1|.
CASSRTGVQETQYF
TGTGCCAGCAGCCGGACAGGAGTCCAAGAGACCCAGTACTTC
>TRBJ2-1|TRBV6-5|TRBD2|.
CASSYSPSGGYNEQFF
TGTGCCAGCAGTTACTCTCCCAGCGGGGGCTACAATGAGCAGTTCTTC
>TRBJ2-3|TRBV5-1|.|.
CASSSPPGGDTQYF
TGCGCCAGCAGCTCCCCCCCGGGTGGAGATACGCAGTATTTT
>TRBJ2-7|TRBV7-9|.|.
CASSLGTNEQYF
TGTGCCAGCAGCTTGGGGACAAACGAGCAGTACTTC
>TRBJ2-7|TRBV18|.|.
CASLLRDGSSYEQYF
TGTGCCAGCTTACTCCGGGACGGAAGCTCCTACGAGCAGTACTTC
>TRBJ2-2|TRBV10-1|.|medium-sized
CASSPAPNTGELFF
TGCGCCAGCAGTCCGGCACCGAACACCGGGGAGCTGTTTTTT
>TRBJ2-1|TRBV29-1|TRBD2|few
CSADRTSGGPWEQFF
TGCAGCGCCGACCGGACTAGCGGGGGCCCCTGGGAGCAGTTCTTC
>TRBJ1-5|TRBV19|.|.
CASSNPTGYNQPQHF
TGTGCCAGTTCTAACCCTACAGGATACAATCAGCCCCAGCATTTT
>TRBJ2-3|TRBV6-1|TRBD2|.
CASSRLAGGGDTQYF
TGTGCCAGCAGCAGACTAGCGGGGGGCGGAGATACGCAGTATTTT
>TRBJ2-3|TRBV5-4|.|.
CASSFRGGTDTQYF
TGTGCCAGCAGCTTTCGAGGGGGCACAGATACGCAGTATTTT
>TRBJ2-7|TRBV6-5|TRBD1|.
CASSHGTGGIGQYF
TGTGCCAGCAGCCACGGGACAGGGGGCATAGGGCAGTACTTC
>TRBJ2-2|TRBV7-3|TRBD2|.
CASKSGGALGPGELFF
TGTGCCAGCAAGAGCGGGGGGGCCTTGGGCCCCGGGGAGCTGTTTTTT
>TRBJ2-3|TRBV28|.|few
CASKRDSTDTQYF
TGTGCCAGCAAACGGGACTCCACAGATACGCAGTATTTT
>TRBJ2-3|TRBV7-2|.|.
CASTPGGPLRTDTQYF
TGTGCCAGCACCCCCGGAGGGCCTCTACGCACAGATACGCAGTATTTT
>TRBJ1-2|TRBV25-1|.|.
CASSEAASTSYGYTF
TGTGCCAGCAGTGAGGCGGCCAGCACGTCCTATGGCTACACCTTC
>TRBJ1-1|TRBV2|.|.
CASSDMRTDRGPAFF
TGTGCCAGCAGTGATATGCGGACAGATCGAGGTCCCGCTTTCTTT
>TRBJ2-2|TRBV19|TRBD1|.
CATRDSGTTGELFF
TGTGCCACCCGGGACAGCGGTACTACCGGGGAGCTGTTTTTT
>TRBJ1-4|TRBV7-9|TRBD1|few
CASRPTDRGANEKLFF
TGTGCCAGCAGACCAACGGACAGGGGGGCGAATGAAAAACTGTTTTTT
>TRBJ2-5|TRBV7-8|.|.
CASSLERGMPFETQYF
TGTGCCAGCAGCTTAGAGAGGGGGATGCCCTTTGAGACCCAGTACTTC
>TRBJ2-2|TRBV4-3|.|.
CASSQDLVTLLGAGNTGELFF
TGCGCCAGCAGCCAAGATCTCGTCACTTTGTTGGGGGCGGGGAACACCGGGGAGCTGTTTTTT
>TRBJ2-5|TRBV7-2|.|.
CASSLARTTQETQYF
TGTGCCAGCAGCTTAGCGAGGACAACCCAAGAGACCCAGTACTTC
>TRBJ2-7|TRBV6-1|TRBD2|.
CASSESLLYSGGFSYEQYF
TGTGCCAGCAGTGAAAGTCTCCTTTATAGCGGGGGGTTCTCCTACGAGCAGTACTTC
>TRBJ2-3|TRBV19|.|.
CASRGGTDTQYF
TGTGCCAGCAGGGGAGGTACAGATACGCAGTATTTT
>TRBJ2-7|TRBV19|.|.
CASSIGGGGSSYEQYF
TGTGCCAGTAGTATCGGAGGGGGCGGATCCTCCTACGAGCAGTACTTC
>TRBJ2-7|TRBV7-2|TRBD1|.
CASSALAGTVRGEQYF
TGTGCCAGCAGCGCCCTGGCCGGGACAGTTCGAGGAGAGCAGTACTTC
>TRBJ2-1|TRBV4-1|.|.
CASSQAWTEDEQFF
TGCGCCAGCAGCCAAGCTTGGACGGAGGATGAGCAGTTCTTC
>TRBJ1-6|TRBV10-3|.|.
CAIRGMDSPLHF
TGTGCCATCAGGGGAATGGACTCACCCCTCCACTTT
>TRBJ1-2|TRBV7-2|TRBD1|.
CASSRGPGTDIFNYGYTF
TGTGCCAGCAGCCGTGGACCCGGGACAGACATTTTTAACTATGGCTACACCTTC
>TRBJ2-3|TRBV5-1|TRBD1|.
CASRPRDRASTDTQYF
TGCGCCAGCAGACCACGGGACAGGGCGAGCACAGATACGCAGTATTTT
>TRBJ1-1|TRBV5-8|.|.
CASSNGQPNTEAFF
TGTGCCAGCAGCAATGGACAGCCGAACACTGAAGCTTTCTTT
>TRBJ1-1|TRBV4-3|TRBD1|.
CASSQTIQGVAFF
TGCGCCAGCAGCCAAACCATCCAGGGGGTAGCTTTCTTT
>TRBJ2-2|TRBV4-3|.|.
CASSQDGGVPGELFF
TGCGCCAGCAGCCAAGATGGCGGAGTCCCCGGGGAGCTGTTTTTT
>TRBJ1-2|TRBV4-3|.|.
CASSQDPSRTF
TGCGCCAGCAGCCAAGACCCGTCTAGAACCTTC
>TRBJ1-2|TRBV5-4|.|few
CASSLGSSIYGYTF
TGTGCCAGCAGCTTGGGCAGCTCCATCTATGGCTACACCTTC
>TRBJ2-7|TRBV4-3|.|.
CASSPRVSYEQYF
TGCGCCAGCAGCCCGAGGGTCTCCTACGAGCAGTACTTC
>TRBJ2-7|TRBV4-3|TRBD1|.
CASSQDRLLPGTGGNEQYF
TGCGCCAGCAGCCAAGATCGCCTACTCCCCGGGACAGGGGGCAACGAGCAGTACTTC
>TRBJ1-2|TRBV27|.|.
CASSLWGSGGYTF
TGTGCCAGCAGTTTGTGGGGTTCGGGAGGCTACACCTTC
>TRBJ1-3|TRBV6-1|.|.
CASLLDLLSGNTIYF
TGTGCCAGCTTACTGGACCTCCTCTCTGGAAACACCATATATTTT
>TRBJ2-5|TRBV7-2|TRBD2|.
CASSLVYQWGGETQYF
TGTGCCAGCAGCTTAGTTTATCAGTGGGGGGGGGAGACCCAGTACTTC
>TRBJ1-3|TRBV18|.|.
CASSPTASSGNTIYF
TGTGCCAGCTCACCAACTGCTAGCTCTGGAAACACCATATATTTT
>TRBJ2-1|TRBV6-5|.|.
CASSYSGDITNSLQFF
TGTGCCAGCAGTTACTCAGGGGACATAACCAATAGCTTGCAGTTCTTC
>TRBJ2-7|TRBV11-2|.|.
CASSPPGGTYEQYF
TGTGCCAGCAGCCCCCCAGGGGGGACCTACGAGCAGTACTTC
>TRBJ1-1|TRBV30|TRBD1|.
CAWSPPRGGMGGTEAFF
TGTGCCTGGAGTCCCCCTAGAGGGGGCATGGGGGGCACTGAAGCTTTCTTT
>TRBJ2-5|TRBV7-2|TRBD2|.
CASSHTQGRGEETQYF
TGTGCCAGCAGCCACACACAAGGGCGGGGGGAAGAGACCCAGTACTTC
>TRBJ1-4|TRBV5-1|.|.
CASSLVGTTNEKLFF
TGCGCCAGCAGCTTGGTGGGGACAACTAATGAAAAACTGTTTTTT
>TRBJ2-2|TRBV6-1|.|.
CASSVGNTGELFF
TGTGCCAGCAGTGTCGGGAACACCGGGGAGCTGTTTTTT
>TRBJ2-3|TRBV14|.|few
CASSQDRLTGPSDTQYF
TGTGCCAGCAGCCAAGATCGACTGACAGGCCCTAGCGATACGCAGTATTTT
>TRBJ2-6|TRBV5-1|.|.
CASSPYNSGANVLTF
TGCGCCAGCAGCCCATACAACTCTGGGGCCAACGTCCTGACTTTC
>TRBJ2-2|TRBV6-1|.|.
CASSEMADTGELFF
TGTGCCAGCAGTGAAATGGCAGACACCGGGGAGCTGTTTTTT
>TRBJ2-7|TRBV29-1|.|.
CSVLDGSYEQYF
TGCAGCGTCCTCGACGGTTCCTACGAGCAGTACTTC
>TRBJ1-2|TRBV6-6|.|few
CASSQGSTIYF
TGTGCCAGCAGTCAAGGGTCGACAATTTACTTC
>TRBJ1-2|TRBV4-2|.|.
CASSQNRREVDGGYTF
TGTGCCAGCAGCCAAAACCGGCGGGAGGTCGACGGTGGCTACACCTTC
>TRBJ2-7|TRBV5-4|.|.
CASSITGNEQSF
TGTGCCAGCAGCATAACAGGGAACGAGCAGTCCTTC
>TRBJ2-6|TRBV7-2|.|.
CASSSPRQAHSGANVLTF
TGTGCCAGCAGCTCGCCCCGACAGGCCCACTCTGGGGCCAACGTCCTGACTTTC
>TRBJ1-6|TRBV6-5|.|.
CASSSGQDNSPLHF
TGTGCCAGCAGTTCCGGCCAAGACAATTCACCCCTCCACTTT
>TRBJ2-3|TRBV20-1|.|.
CSARIGDTQYF
TGCAGTGCCAGAATAGGGGATACGCAGTATTTT
>TRBJ2-5|TRBV7-2|.|few
CASSFRWRETQYF
TGTGCCAGCAGCTTCCGGTGGCGAGAGACCCAGTACTTC
>TRBJ2-5|TRBV2|.|.
CASRGTGAPQYF
TGTGCCAGCAGGGGAACGGGGGCCCCCCAGTACTTC